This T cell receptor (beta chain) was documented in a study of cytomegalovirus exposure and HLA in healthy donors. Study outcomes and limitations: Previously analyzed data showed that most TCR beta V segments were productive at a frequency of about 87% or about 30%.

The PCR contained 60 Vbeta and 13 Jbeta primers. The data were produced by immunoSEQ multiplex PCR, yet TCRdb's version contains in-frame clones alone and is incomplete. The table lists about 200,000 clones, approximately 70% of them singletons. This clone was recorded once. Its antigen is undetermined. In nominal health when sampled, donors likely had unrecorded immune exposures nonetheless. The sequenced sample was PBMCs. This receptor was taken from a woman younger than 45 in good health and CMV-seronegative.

The CDR3 is CASSSGQGAYEQYF. CDR3 bases: TGTGCCAGCAGCTCAGGACAGGGGGCGTATGAGCAGTACTTC. V usage is TRBV9 and J usage is TRBJ2-7; 11 bases match TRBD1. Germline loops: CDR1 SGDLS, CDR2 YYNGEE. Trimming at V came to 4 bases and at J to 7 bases, leaving 7 bases not matched to a gene. This CDR3 has 14 amino acids.